This T cell receptor beta chain originates from a study of control samples from healthy donors and cancer patients. Trimming removed 4 bases at V and 7 bases at J, with 14 bases between. Looked up from germline, CDR1 is SGHDT and CDR2 is YYEEEE. This CDR3 region has 14 residues. Only in-frame clones appear in the TCRdb table, and some are missing; sequencing was by immunoSEQ multiplex PCR. This sample yields more than 100,000 clones, of which around 89% are seen a single time; under 20% belongs to the top ten. The rearrangement joins TRBV5-6 to TRBJ1-4; D gene ambiguous. Sequencing was done on a sample of PBMCs. This clonotype was obtained from a man aged 55 to 70 with lung cancer. The CDR3 protein is CASSRREGSEKLFF. DNA of the CDR3: TGTGCCAGCAGCCGGAGGGAGGGCAGTGAAAAACTGTTTTTT.